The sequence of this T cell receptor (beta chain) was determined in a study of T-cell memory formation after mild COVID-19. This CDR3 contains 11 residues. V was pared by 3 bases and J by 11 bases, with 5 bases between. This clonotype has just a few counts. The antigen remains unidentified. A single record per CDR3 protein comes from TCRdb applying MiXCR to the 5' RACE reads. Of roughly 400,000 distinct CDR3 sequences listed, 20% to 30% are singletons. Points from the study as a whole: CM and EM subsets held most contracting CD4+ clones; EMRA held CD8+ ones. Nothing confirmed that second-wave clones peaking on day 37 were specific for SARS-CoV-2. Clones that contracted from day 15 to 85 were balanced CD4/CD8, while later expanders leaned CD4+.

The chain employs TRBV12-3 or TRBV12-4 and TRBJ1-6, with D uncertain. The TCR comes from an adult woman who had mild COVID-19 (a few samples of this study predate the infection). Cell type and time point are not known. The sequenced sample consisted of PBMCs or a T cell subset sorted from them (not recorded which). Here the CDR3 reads CASSLGPPLHF. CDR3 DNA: TGTGCCAGCAGTTTGGGCCCACCCCTCCACTTT.